The source of this T cell receptor (beta chain) is a study of cytomegalovirus exposure and HLA in healthy donors. The CDR3 has 16 residues. Germline assignment: CDR1 MDHEN and CDR2 SYDVKM. The ends lost 3 bases at V and 2 bases at J; junction bases unmatched: 8. PCR primers comprised 60 Vbeta and 13 Jbeta primers. TCRdb's table, derived via immunoSEQ multiplex PCR, lists solely in-frame clones and lacks some. The sample shows approximately 260,000 clones, 70% to 90% of them seen only once. Sequenced: PBMCs. This chain joins TRBV28 and TRBJ2-7; 9 bases match TRBD1. The receptor comes from a woman aged 35 to 49 in good health and CMV-seropositive. DNA for the CDR3: TGTGCCAGCAGTTTCAACCTACGGACAGGGGCCTACGAGCAGTACTTC. Translation: CASSFNLRTGAYEQYF.